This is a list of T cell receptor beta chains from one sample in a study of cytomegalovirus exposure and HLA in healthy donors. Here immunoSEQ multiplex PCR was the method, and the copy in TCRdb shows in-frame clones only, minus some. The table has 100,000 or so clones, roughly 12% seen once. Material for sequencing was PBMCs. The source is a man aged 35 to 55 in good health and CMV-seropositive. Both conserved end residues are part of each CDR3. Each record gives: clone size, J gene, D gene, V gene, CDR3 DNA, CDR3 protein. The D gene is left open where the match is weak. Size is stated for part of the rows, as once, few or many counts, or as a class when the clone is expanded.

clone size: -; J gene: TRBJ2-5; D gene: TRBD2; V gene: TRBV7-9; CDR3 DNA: TGTGCCAGCATCCCGGGACTAGAAACCCAAGAGACCCAGTACTTC; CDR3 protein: CASIPGLETQETQYF
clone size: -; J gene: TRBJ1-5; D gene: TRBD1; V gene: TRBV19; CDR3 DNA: TGTGCCAGTACCGTACAGGGGGAAAATCAGCCCCAGCATTTT; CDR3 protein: CASTVQGENQPQHF
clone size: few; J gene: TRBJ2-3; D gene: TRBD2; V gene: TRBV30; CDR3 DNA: TGTGCCTGGAGTGTACGGGGGGGAGGCCTAGATACGCAGTATTTT; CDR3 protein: CAWSVRGGGLDTQYF
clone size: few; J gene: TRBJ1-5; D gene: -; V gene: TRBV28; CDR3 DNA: TGTGCCACCGCGTTGAGCAATCAGCCCCAGCATTTT; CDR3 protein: CATALSNQPQHF
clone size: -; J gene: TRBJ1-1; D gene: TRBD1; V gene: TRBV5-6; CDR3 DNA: TGTGCCAGCAGCCGGACAGGGTTTAGCACTGAAGCTTTCTTT; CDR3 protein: CASSRTGFSTEAFF
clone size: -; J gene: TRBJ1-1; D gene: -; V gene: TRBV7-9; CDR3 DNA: TGTGCCAGCAGCTTTCAGGGGAACACTGAAGCTTTCTTT; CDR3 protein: CASSFQGNTEAFF
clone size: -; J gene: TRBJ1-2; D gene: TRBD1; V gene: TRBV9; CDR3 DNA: TGTGCCAGCAGCTCACGTACCGGGGAAGGAGGGGGCGGCGGCTATGGCTACACCTTC; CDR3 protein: CASSSRTGEGGGGGYGYTF
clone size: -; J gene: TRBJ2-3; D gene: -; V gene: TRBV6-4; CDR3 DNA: TGTGCCAGCAGTGACCCACCGGACAGATATTCCGATACGCAGTATTTT; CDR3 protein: CASSDPPDRYSDTQYF
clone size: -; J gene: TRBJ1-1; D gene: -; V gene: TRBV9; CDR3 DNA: TGTGCCAGCAGCGTAGAAGGGACACGAAAAAACACTGAAGCTTTCTTT; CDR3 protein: CASSVEGTRKNTEAFF
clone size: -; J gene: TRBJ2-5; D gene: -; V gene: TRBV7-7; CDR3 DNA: TGTGCCAGCAGCCCCGGGGTCAAAGAGACCCAGTACTTC; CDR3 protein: CASSPGVKETQYF
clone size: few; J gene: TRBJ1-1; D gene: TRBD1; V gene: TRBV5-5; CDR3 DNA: TGTGCCAGCAGCTTACGAGGACAGGGTAGTACTGAAGCTTTCTTT; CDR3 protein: CASSLRGQGSTEAFF
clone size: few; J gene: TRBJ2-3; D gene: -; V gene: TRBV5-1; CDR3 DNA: TGCGCCAGCGCACGGGGGGCTGGCACAGATACGCAGTATTTT; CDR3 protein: CASARGAGTDTQYF
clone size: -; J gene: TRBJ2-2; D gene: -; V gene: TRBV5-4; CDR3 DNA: TGTGCCAGCAGCCTTGTGGGGGCGGACACCGGGGAGCTGTTTTTT; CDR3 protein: CASSLVGADTGELFF
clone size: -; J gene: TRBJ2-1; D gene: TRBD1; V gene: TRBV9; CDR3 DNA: TGTGCCAGCAGCCCACGACAGGGGGCCGCCCGGGAGCAGTTCTTC; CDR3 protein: CASSPRQGAAREQFF
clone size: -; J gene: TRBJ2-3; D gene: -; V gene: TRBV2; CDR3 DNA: TGTGCCAGCAGTGACGGACTCACCAGCACAGATACGCAGTATTTT; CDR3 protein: CASSDGLTSTDTQYF
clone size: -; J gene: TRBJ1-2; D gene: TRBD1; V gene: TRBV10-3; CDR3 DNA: TGTGCCATCGCTGGGACAGAATACTATGGCTACACCTTC; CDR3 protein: CAIAGTEYYGYTF
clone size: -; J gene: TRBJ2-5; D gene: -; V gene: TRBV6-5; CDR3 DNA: TGTGCCAGCAGAACGGGGGAGACCCAGTACTTC; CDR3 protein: CASRTGETQYF
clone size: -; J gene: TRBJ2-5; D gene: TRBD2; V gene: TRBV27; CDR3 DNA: TGTGCCAGCAGTCTTGCAAGCGGGAGCAACCGGGGGACCCAGTACTTC; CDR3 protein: CASSLASGSNRGTQYF
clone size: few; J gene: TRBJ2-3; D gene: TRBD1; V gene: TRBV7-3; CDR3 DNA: TGTGCCAGCAGCTTGGGGCAGGGGGCCTTTAGTACGCAGTATTTT; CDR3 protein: CASSLGQGAFSTQYF
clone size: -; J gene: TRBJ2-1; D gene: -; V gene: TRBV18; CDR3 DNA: TGTGCCAGCTCACGAACTCCAGGGGCAGGCAATGAGCAGTTCTTC; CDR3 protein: CASSRTPGAGNEQFF
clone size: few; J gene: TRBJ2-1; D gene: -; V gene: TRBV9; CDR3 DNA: TGTGCCAGCAGCGCGTCCCTTCGGGTTAATGAGCAGTTCTTC; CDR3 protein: CASSASLRVNEQFF
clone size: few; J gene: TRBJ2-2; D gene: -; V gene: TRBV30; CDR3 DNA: TGTGCCTGGAGTGGTGTGGAGGCCGGGGAGCTGTTTTTT; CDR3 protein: CAWSGVEAGELFF
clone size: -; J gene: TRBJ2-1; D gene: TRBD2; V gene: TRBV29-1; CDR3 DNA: TGCAGCGTGGCTAGCGGGAGTTTCGACAATGAGCAGTTCTTC; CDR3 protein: CSVASGSFDNEQFF
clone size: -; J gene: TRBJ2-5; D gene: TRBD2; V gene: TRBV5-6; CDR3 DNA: TGTGCCAGCAGCTTCGGACTAGCGGTCGGAGAGACCCAGTACTTC; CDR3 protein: CASSFGLAVGETQYF
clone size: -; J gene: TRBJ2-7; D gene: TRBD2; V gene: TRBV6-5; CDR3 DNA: TGTGCCAGCAGTAGGGGACTAGCGAGCGGCGAGCAGTACTTC; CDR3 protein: CASSRGLASGEQYF
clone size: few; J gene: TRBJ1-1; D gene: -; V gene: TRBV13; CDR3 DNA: TGTGCCAGCAGCTCGGACTTGCCACGGGCTTTCTTT; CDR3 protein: CASSSDLPRAFF
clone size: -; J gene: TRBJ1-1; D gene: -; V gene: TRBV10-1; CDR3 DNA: TGCGCCAGCAGTGAGGGGCGAGTTGACACTGAAGCTTTCTTT; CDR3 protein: CASSEGRVDTEAFF
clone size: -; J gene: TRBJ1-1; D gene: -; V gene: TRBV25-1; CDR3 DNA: TGTGCCAGCAGTGAATGGGGCAGGGGGAACACTGAAGCTTTCTTT; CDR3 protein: CASSEWGRGNTEAFF
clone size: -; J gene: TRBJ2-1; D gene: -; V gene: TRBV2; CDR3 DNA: TGTGCCAGCAGCAGGACAGCCGGATTGAGTGAGCAGTTCTTC; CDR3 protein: CASSRTAGLSEQFF
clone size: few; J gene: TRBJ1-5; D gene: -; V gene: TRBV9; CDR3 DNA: TGTGCCAGCAGCGTAGAACCGGGTCAGCCCCAGCATTTT; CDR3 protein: CASSVEPGQPQHF
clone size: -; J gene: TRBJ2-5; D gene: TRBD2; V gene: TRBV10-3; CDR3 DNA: TGTGCCATCAGTGATGGTCGGGGGGGGGTGGAGACCCAGTACTTC; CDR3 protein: CAISDGRGGVETQYF
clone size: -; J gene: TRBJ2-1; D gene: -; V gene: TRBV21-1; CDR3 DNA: TGTGCCAGCAGCAAAGAGCGGAGGGAGCAGTTCTTC; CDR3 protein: CASSKERREQFF
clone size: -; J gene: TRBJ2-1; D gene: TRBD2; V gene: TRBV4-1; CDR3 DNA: TGCGCCAGCAGCCAGTATACCGGGACTAGCGGGGTCAATGAGCAGTTCTTC; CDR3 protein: CASSQYTGTSGVNEQFF
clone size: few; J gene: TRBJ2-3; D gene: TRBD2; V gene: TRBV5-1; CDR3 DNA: TGCGCCAGCAGCACCGGGACTAGCGGGAGGATACGGAGAGATACGCAGTATTTT; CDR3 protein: CASSTGTSGRIRRDTQYF
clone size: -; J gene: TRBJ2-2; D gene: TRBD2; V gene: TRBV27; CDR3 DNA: TGTGCCAGCTCTTTACTAGCGTTCGGCACCGGGGAGCTGTTTTTT; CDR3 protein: CASSLLAFGTGELFF
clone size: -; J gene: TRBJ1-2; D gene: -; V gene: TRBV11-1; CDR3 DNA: TGTGCCAGCAGCTTGGGGGCCCACTATGGCTACACCTTC; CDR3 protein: CASSLGAHYGYTF
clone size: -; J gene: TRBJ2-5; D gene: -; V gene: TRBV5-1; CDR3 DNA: TGCGCCAGCAGCTTGGAGGGTACGACTAGGGGAGAGACCCAGTACTTC; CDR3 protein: CASSLEGTTRGETQYF
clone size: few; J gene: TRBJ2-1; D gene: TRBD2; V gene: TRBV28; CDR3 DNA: TGTGCCAGCAGTTTTCCGGGACTAGCGGGAGGGCAGTTCTTC; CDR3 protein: CASSFPGLAGGQFF